What follows are 18 T cell receptor beta chains derived from one specimen sequenced in a study of T-cell reconstitution after alpha-beta-depleted transplantation in children. Preparation of the TCRbeta library used unique molecular identifiers. Each CDR3 protein is one row after TCRdb ran MiXCR on the PCR reads. The table shows 70,000 or so distinct CDR3 sequences, with roughly a tenth occurring only once. The source material was PBMCs, sampled before TCRalphabeta/CD19-depleted stem cell transplant. The receptors stem from a boy aged 5-17 years with acute myeloid leukemia, due to receive a stem cell transplant.

This clonotype was seen ten or more times. This chain joins TRBV20-1 and TRBJ2-7; D is undetermined. CDR1 is DFQATT and CDR2 is SNEGSKA in the germline V gene (reference sequence). The germline V and J ends were trimmed by 6 bases and 4 bases, with 10 bases remaining between them. The CDR3 is 11 residues long. CDR3: CSASSPYEQYV. The CDR3 nucleotides read TGCAGTGCAAGCTCTCCTTACGAGCAGTACGTC.

This clonotype was seen at least ten times. The rearrangement uses TRBV7-6 and TRBJ2-2; D unresolved. Trimming removed 2 bases at V and 3 bases at J, with 10 bases between. The CDR3 spans 15 residues. Germline-derived CDR1 and CDR2 are SGHVS and FNYEAQ. Here the CDR3 DNA reads TGTGCCAGCAGCTTATTCTTGGGTTACACCGGGGAGCTGTTTTTT. This encodes CASSLFLGYTGELFF.

The table lists this clonotype with many counts. This chain links TRBV4-1 with TRBJ2-6; no clear D. Germline lookup yields CDR1 MGHRA and CDR2 YSYEKL. The germline V and J ends were trimmed by 1 base and 2 bases, with 9 bases remaining between them. The CDR3 is 16 residues long. Written as DNA, the CDR3 is TGCGCCAGCAGCCAAGTATTAAGAGCTGGGGCCAACGTCCTGACTTTC. It translates to CASSQVLRAGANVLTF.

At least ten counts were recorded for this clonotype. This rearrangement joins TRBV27 to TRBJ2-7; D remains unclear. The CDR3 has 14 amino acids. The V gene lost 1 base and the J gene lost 2 bases, with 9 bases spanning the gap. In germline, CDR1 is MNHEY, CDR2 SMNVEV (reference sequence). CDR3 region: CASSLLQPPYEQYV. Written as DNA, the CDR3 is TGTGCCAGCAGTTTATTGCAGCCTCCCTACGAGCAGTACGTC.

This clonotype has a count of ten or more. This chain uses TRBV7-6 with TRBJ2-5; TRBD2 matches 10 bases. CDR1 and CDR2 from the germline V gene are SGHVS and FNYEAQ. The CDR3 sequence is 17 residues long. J lost 1 base, V lost 2 bases, and 7 bases had no gene match. The DNA of the CDR3 is TGTGCCAGCAGCTTACGGCTAGCGGGGGCCTCCCAAGAGACCCAGTACTTC. Encoded protein: CASSLRLAGASQETQYF. The full variable domain, in which reference TRBV7-6 and TRBJ2-5 provide the parts outside the CDR3, is GAGVSQSPRYKVTKRGQDVALRCDPISGHVSLYWYRQALGQGPEFLTYFNYEAQQDKSGLPNDRFSAERPEGSISTLTIQRTEQRDSAMYRCASSLRLAGASQETQYFGPGTRLLVL.

This clonotype rates as large. The V gene is TRBV7-6, the J gene TRBJ2-2, with D perhaps TRBD1 (5 bases). The CDR3 extends over 19 amino acids. V lost 5 bases to trimming and J lost 1 base, with 23 bases between them. CDR1 and CDR2 from the germline V gene are SGHVS and FNYEAQ. CDR3 in DNA: TGTGCCAGCAGCCCGTCCCCACGACTGACAGAGAAGAACACCGGGGAGCTGTTTTTT. Its translation is CASSPSPRLTEKNTGELFF.

This clonotype was recorded many times. The chain employs TRBV5-6 and TRBJ1-4; tentatively, D is TRBD1 (6 bases). With 4 bases removed from V and 5 bases from J, the gap between germline ends came to 15 bases. The germline CDR1 and CDR2 sequences are SGHDT and YYEEEE. This CDR3 has 15 residues. The CDR3 here is CASSASWTVNEKLFF. The CDR3 coding sequence is TGTGCCAGCAGCGCGTCATGGACAGTGAATGAAAAACTGTTTTTT.

This clonotype was counted only a few times. This CDR3 reads CASSPVRQPQETQYF. The CDR3 nucleotides read TGTGCCAGCAGCCCCGTCAGGCAACCCCAAGAGACCCAGTACTTC. The chain is built from TRBV11-2 and TRBJ2-5; D not certain. The germline V gene encodes CDR1 SGHAT and CDR2 FQNNGV. The CDR3 is made up of 15 amino acids. Trimming stripped 5 bases from V and 1 base from J, with 14 bases between. Complete variable domain (other parts from reference TRBV11-2 and TRBJ2-5): EAGVAQSPRYKIIEKRQSVAFWCNPISGHATLYWYQQILGQGPKLLIQFQNNGVVDDSQLPKDRFSAERLKGVDSTLKIQPAKLEDSAVYLCASSPVRQPQETQYFGPGTRLLVL.

The table lists this clonotype with many counts. The rearrangement uses TRBV4-3 and TRBJ2-7, with 7 bases aligning to TRBD1. There are 16 residues in the CDR3. From germline, CDR1 is LGHNA and CDR2 YSLEER. Unmatched junction bases numbered 9, after V lost 0 bases and J lost 4 bases. The CDR3 DNA reads TGCGCCAGCAGCCAAGATTCGCCGGGACAGAAGTACGAGCAGTACTTC. Its translation is CASSQDSPGQKYEQYF.

This clonotype was counted at least ten times. The rearrangement uses TRBV10-3 and TRBJ1-5; D is uncertain. Germline V gene data show CDR1 as ENHRY and CDR2 as SYGVKD. The CDR3 has 12 residues. Trimming shortened V by 6 bases and J by 1 base, and 4 bases separated the two germline ends. The CDR3 region is CAIRDSNQPQHF. The CDR3 coding sequence is TGTGCCATCAGGGACAGCAATCAGCCCCAGCATTTT.

In this sample, this clonotype turned up many times. The V gene is TRBV7-3, the J gene TRBJ2-6; possibly TRBD1 or TRBD2 for D (5 bases each). The germline CDR1 and CDR2 sequences are SGHTA and FQGTGA. V lost 1 base and J lost 4, with 11 bases in between. The CDR3 contains 16 residues. CDR3 sequence: CASSLKVGTGANVLTF. The CDR3 DNA is TGTGCCAGCAGCTTAAAAGTAGGGACCGGGGCCAACGTCCTGACTTTC.

The sample holds many counts of this clonotype. This chain joins TRBV24-1 and TRBJ2-1, with 8 bases lining up with TRBD2. CDR3 size: 16 residues. CDR1 is KGHDR, CDR2 SFDVKD, per germline. The V gene end was trimmed by 0 bases and the J gene end by 5 bases; junction bases not matched to a gene: 5. The CDR3 coding sequence is TGTGCCACCAGTGATTTGAGGGTAGCGGGGAACAATGAGCAGTTCTTC. It yields the protein CATSDLRVAGNNEQFF.

At least ten counts were recorded for this clonotype. CDR3 bases: TGTGCCAGCTCACCAACGACCGCGGACACTGAAGCTTTCTTT. This translates into CASSPTTADTEAFF. V usage is TRBV18 and J usage is TRBJ1-1; D not certain. V shed 2 bases and J shed 3 bases, with 10 bases lying between them. The CDR3 extends over 14 amino acids. Germline V CDR1 and CDR2: KGHSH, LQKENI.

This clonotype was counted at least ten times. The V and J genes are TRBV10-3 and TRBJ1-1; 7 bases match TRBD1. The CDR3 has 14 residues. The V and J ends lost 7 bases and 4 bases, in that order; junction bases with no gene match: 9. Germline loops: CDR1 ENHRY, CDR2 SYGVKD. CDR3 in amino acids: CAINPQGMGTEAFF. DNA for the CDR3: TGTGCCATCAACCCACAGGGGATGGGCACTGAAGCTTTCTTT.

This clonotype showed up many times. The rearrangement links TRBV12-3 or TRBV12-4 to TRBJ1-1; D is ambiguous. With 0 bases removed from V and 3 bases from J, the gap between germline ends came to 8 bases. The CDR3 runs to 14 residues. In nucleotides, the CDR3 is TGTGCCAGCAGTTTAGCAGGGTGGGACACTGAAGCTTTCTTT. It specifies CASSLAGWDTEAFF.

Notes on this clonotype: At one of its ends the junction is not consistent with the germline gene, which may arise from a read error. The gene calls are TRBV3-1 and TRBJ2-1; 11 bases match TRBD2. The CDR3 totals 15 residues. Germline CDR1 LGHDT, CDR2 YNNKEL (reference sequence). CDR3 coding DNA: TGTGCCACCACCCTGGGACTAGCGGCATACAATGACCAGTTCTTC. It encodes CATTLGLAAYNDQFF.

This clonotype was seen many times. The gene calls are TRBV6-1 and TRBJ2-7, with 9 bases lining up with TRBD1. The germline V gene encodes CDR1 MNHNS and CDR2 SASEGT. V lost 5 bases to trimming and J lost 6 bases; unmatched junction nucleotides: 5. The CDR3 has 13 amino acids. CDR3 region: CASSRGQGSEQYV. As DNA, the CDR3 is TGTGCCAGCAGTAGGGGACAGGGCAGCGAGCAGTACGTC.

Regarding this clonotype: It may be a read error: a sequence one base away is much more abundant. The genes are TRBV20-1 and TRBJ1-5, with unresolved D. From germline, CDR1 is DFQATT and CDR2 SNEGSKA (reference sequence). CDR3 length: 14 residues. The CDR3 loop is CCARDYGGNQPQHF. The CDR3 DNA reads TGCTGTGCTAGAGATTACGGCGGCAATCAGCCCCAGCATTTT.